This is a list of T cell receptor beta chains from one sample in a study of cytomegalovirus exposure and HLA in healthy donors. Repertoires were generated with immunoSEQ multiplex PCR, while TCRdb's copy carries only in-frame clones and drops some. The sample holds roughly 190,000 clones. Sample: PBMCs. The receptors here all came from a man aged 25 to 40 in good health and CMV-seronegative. Each CDR3 is given with its conserved first and last residue. Each record gives: D gene, V gene, J gene, CDR3 protein. A D gene is named only where the DNA matches it firmly.

.,TRBV6-6,TRBJ1-2,CASSYPGSWGGYGYTF
TRBD2,TRBV11-2,TRBJ2-1,CASSSLAGGYEQFF
TRBD1,TRBV7-2,TRBJ2-5,CASRGTGGQETQYF
.,TRBV2,TRBJ2-7,CASRVRGDEQYF
TRBD1,TRBV7-9,TRBJ2-6,CASSSNRGSGANVLTF
TRBD1,TRBV6-1,TRBJ1-2,CASSETGGWGYTF
.,TRBV27,TRBJ2-6,CASSLLYSGANVLTF
TRBD1,TRBV27,TRBJ2-4,CASSLFTLTGGDQYF
.,TRBV18,TRBJ2-6,CASSPSGSTSGANVLTF
.,TRBV6-5,TRBJ1-1,CASSYLSNTEAFF
TRBD1,TRBV4-1,TRBJ1-5,CASSQVRSQGFGQPQHF
TRBD2,TRBV19,TRBJ2-1,CASSISQRGSYNEQFF
TRBD2,TRBV10-1,TRBJ2-5,CASSDSRLAGGQETQYF
.,TRBV29-1,TRBJ1-4,CSVVGGIHNEKLFF
TRBD1,TRBV28,TRBJ2-2,CASSHPGQGNTGELFF
TRBD2,TRBV30,TRBJ2-1,CAYNRGGSRVNEQFF
.,TRBV28,TRBJ1-2,CASSLAQGRGYTF
TRBD1,TRBV30,TRBJ2-3,CACDEGQGTLGTDTQYF
TRBD1,TRBV18,TRBJ1-2,CASSRQDRGLEAGYTF
.,TRBV6-6,TRBJ1-5,CASSGTRGGNQPQHF
TRBD1,TRBV4-1,TRBJ1-2,CASSRTGDGYTF
.,TRBV5-1,TRBJ2-7,CASSSLDRDEQYF
.,TRBV4-2,TRBJ2-7,CASSQGTYEQYF
.,TRBV19,TRBJ1-5,CASSIPLPGTTYSNQPQHF
.,TRBV27,TRBJ2-7,CASSPLSSGSYEQYF
TRBD2,TRBV30,TRBJ2-1,CAPGTSGSGVNEQFF
.,TRBV4-1,TRBJ1-3,CASSPSGNTIYF
TRBD1,TRBV5-4,TRBJ2-1,CASTLSGQGYNEQFF
.,TRBV5-4,TRBJ1-2,CASSSYFQGHTGYTF
TRBD1,TRBV12-5,TRBJ1-1,CASGTGQRNTEAFF
.,TRBV7-6,TRBJ2-5,CASTEAGLQETQYF
TRBD2,TRBV5-1,TRBJ2-5,CASSWLVAGERETQYF
.,TRBV5-5,TRBJ1-1,CASSPQTGNTEAFF
.,TRBV28,TRBJ1-4,CASRSGSINEKLFF
.,TRBV7-8,TRBJ2-7,CASSDYGGPPAEQYF
.,TRBV7-8,TRBJ2-7,CASSLLAVAYEQYF
TRBD2,TRBV9,TRBJ2-7,CASSVEGSGDYEQYF
TRBD2,TRBV28,TRBJ2-2,CASRSQRENGELFF
.,TRBV7-2,TRBJ1-1,CASSLGSLAFF
TRBD2,TRBV5-1,TRBJ2-1,CASSLGFPSGAGEQFF
.,TRBV7-6,TRBJ2-2,CASSLRSGKTANTGELFF
TRBD2,TRBV5-8,TRBJ2-2,CASSRSGRATGELFF
TRBD1,TRBV7-8,TRBJ2-3,CASRRGQGGADTQYF
.,TRBV11-2,TRBJ1-3,CASSLVTGTGNTIYF
.,TRBV7-6,TRBJ1-3,CASSIGLGDTIYF
TRBD2,TRBV11-2,TRBJ2-1,CASSLVASGDYNEQFF
TRBD2,TRBV6-6,TRBJ2-1,CASMRAGGPGFF
.,TRBV27,TRBJ1-4,CASSPTRWRNEKLFF
TRBD1,TRBV7-9,TRBJ1-1,CASQPGQGEAFF
TRBD1,TRBV19,TRBJ2-7,CASSTTGPYEQYF
.,TRBV21-1,TRBJ2-3,CASSKVVGAHSTDTQYF
.,TRBV7-9,TRBJ2-1,CASSLAQAYNEQFF
.,TRBV7-7,TRBJ2-1,CASSLGTGANEQFF
TRBD2,TRBV5-1,TRBJ2-1,CASTISRTSVYNEQFF
.,TRBV7-2,TRBJ2-2,CASSLAGGNTGELFF
.,TRBV28,TRBJ2-7,CASRGGRPSEQYF
TRBD1,TRBV4-1,TRBJ2-1,CASSPGQTGGTYNEQFF
.,TRBV27,TRBJ2-7,CASSLKFGRALSYEQYF